This T cell receptor (beta chain) appears in the sequencing data of a study of cytomegalovirus exposure and HLA in healthy donors. Overall study findings and caveats: Indistinguishable V segments, including TRBV6-2 and TRBV6-3, were excluded. Researchers counted around 160 TCR beta chains as cytomegalovirus-associated. It has been reported that TCR beta sequences accurately predicted the HLA-A and HLA-B alleles of most subjects. Researchers reported from a later analysis that most CMV-associated TCR beta chains appeared HLA-restricted.

About this clone: No antigen is known for it.

The PCR used 60 Vbeta and 13 Jbeta primers. Using immunoSEQ multiplex PCR, the repertoire was profiled, and TCRdb retains in-frame clones only, with some absent. The repertoire consists of approximately 120,000 clones, with approximately 80% occurring once and the leading ten covering under 2.5%. Germline V gives CDR1 SEHNR, CDR2 FQNEAQ (reference sequence). The CDR3 is made up of 12 amino acids. With 2 bases removed from V and 10 bases from J, the gap between germline ends came to 9 bases. The origin of this receptor is a woman in her twenties or thirties in good health and CMV-seronegative. The specimen was PBMCs. This chain joins TRBV7-9 and TRBJ2-1; maybe TRBD1 (6 bases). The CDR3 loop reads CASSLPTGEQFF. DNA of the CDR3: TGTGCCAGCAGCTTACCAACAGGGGAGCAGTTCTTC.